The sequence of this T cell receptor beta chain was determined in a study of glioma-infiltrating T cells after dendritic cell vaccination. The overall study: At biweekly intervals, patients got three intradermal dendritic cell vaccine injections.

The CDR3 runs to 13 residues. Germline lookup yields CDR1 SGHDN and CDR2 FVKESK. V was clipped by 5 bases and J by 5 bases; unmatched bases: 5. Isocitrate dehydrogenase mutation was absent in all glioblastoma patients. The PCR used 60 V beta and 13 J beta primers. The assay was immunoSEQ multiplex PCR, and TCRdb's table has in-frame clones only and misses some. The data contain around 72,000 clones, 81% of them singletons. The material was blood, obtained before dendritic cell vaccination. The sequence derives from a human donor with glioblastoma. The chain carries TRBV14 and TRBJ2-7, with TRBD1 matching over 8 bases. The CDR3, as DNA: TGTGCCAGCAGCGCCCAGACAGGGGACGAGCAGTACTTC. This translates into CASSAQTGDEQYF.